Listed below are T cell receptor beta chains from one sample, sequenced in a study of T cells expressing NK-cell markers. TCRdb reprocessed the 5' RACE reads and stores each CDR3 protein as one record, lacking DNA. The data show about 400,000 distinct CDR3 sequences, and the top ten clones hold approximately 11%. Input material: blood T cells: a sorted CD56 or NKG2C T cell subset, CD4+ or CD8+ T cells, or bulk PBMC T cells (not recorded which). All receptors derive from a woman aged 45-65 years in good health. The CDR3 runs from the conserved cysteine through the conserved F or W.

TRBJ2-1	TRBV7-6	CASSREGIHRFF
TRBJ1-2	TRBV30	CAWSVPGSSNYGYTF
TRBJ1-5	TRBV10-3	CAIGQGPNQPQHF
TRBJ2-3	TRBV4-1	CASSQVSSGSLTDTQYF
TRBJ2-1	TRBV9	CASSEGSLGYNEQFF
TRBJ2-1	TRBV12-3/TRBV12-4	CASLRAGSYNEQFF
TRBJ2-5	TRBV21-1	CASSKDGGQETQYF
TRBJ2-5	TRBV4-2	CASSQEVPGLGETQYF
TRBJ2-7	TRBV11-2	CASSLRPGGDEQYF
TRBJ1-3	TRBV27	CASTSSLRSPWGNTIYF
TRBJ2-3	TRBV12-5	CASGSGQGASTDTQYF
TRBJ1-2	TRBV20-1	CSARDLADYTF
TRBJ1-4	TRBV19	CASRPRNPNEKLFF
TRBJ1-1	TRBV4-2	CASSQQPGGGTEAFF
TRBJ2-3	TRBV2	CASSEAPGTGTDTQYF
TRBJ1-1	TRBV15	CATSRDPGGEAFF
TRBJ2-2	TRBV5-1	CASSPGPLRNTGELFF
TRBJ2-1	TRBV27	CASSPPGLPPGQFF
TRBJ2-5	TRBV6-1	CASSEAVRGTQYF
TRBJ2-2	TRBV15	CATGRRENTGELFF
TRBJ2-1	TRBV3-1	CASSQKGGRSYNEQFF
TRBJ2-3	TRBV5-4	CASSPEVADRTDTQYF
TRBJ1-1	TRBV5-1	CASSLGWGSAEAFF
TRBJ2-2	TRBV20-1	CSARDPRQGAAGELFF
TRBJ2-1	TRBV7-2	CASSFYAPLVRSYNEQFF
TRBJ1-1	TRBV5-1	CASSVGPSYGDTEAFF
TRBJ1-3	TRBV10-3	CAISEIISGNTIYF
TRBJ1-1	TRBV7-9	CASSPDRVFTEAFF
TRBJ2-3	TRBV4-1	CASSQQVLDGTDTQYF
TRBJ2-1	TRBV20-1	CSALGLAGAISSYNEQFF
TRBJ2-7	TRBV18	CASSRADSFYEQYF
TRBJ2-7	TRBV5-6	CASSRGGQDSYEQYF
TRBJ2-3	TRBV5-1	CASSWRGRGDPDTQYF
TRBJ2-7	TRBV5-1	CASRNTGEQYF
TRBJ2-1	TRBV6-5	CASRGLAVSYNEQFF
TRBJ2-3	TRBV6-1	CASRDGQGASDTQYF
TRBJ2-1	TRBV24-1	CATSDPGRLADPYNEQFF
TRBJ2-1	TRBV5-5	CASSAGTGEYNEQFF
TRBJ2-4	TRBV7-8	CASSLVTSIGQGVAKNIQYF
TRBJ2-1	TRBV29-1	CSALVLDEQFF
TRBJ2-2	TRBV10-2	CASSEIPSGSLGTGELFF
TRBJ1-5	TRBV6-5	CASRATDRSNQPQHF
TRBJ2-3	TRBV5-6	CASSFLETVRTDTQYF
TRBJ2-1	TRBV29-1	CSVEGGDEQFF
TRBJ2-2	TRBV12-3/TRBV12-4	CASSPAPWGETGELFF
TRBJ2-1	TRBV7-9	CASRKGTGGEQFF
TRBJ2-1	TRBV24-1	CATSDLGDRGNNEQFF
TRBJ1-6	TRBV27	CASSFGNSPLHF
TRBJ2-1	TRBV30	CAWSASGSGVYNEQFF
TRBJ2-1	TRBV3-1	CASTPRTANNEQFF
TRBJ2-7	TRBV12-3/TRBV12-4	CASSHGSYEQYF
TRBJ2-1	TRBV5-1	CASSQLTPGLVNNEQFF
TRBJ2-1	TRBV3-1	CASSRGGLTSYNEQFF
TRBJ2-1	TRBV5-5	CASTVAGAGNEQFF
TRBJ1-2	TRBV20-1	CSAIPARDYGYTF
TRBJ2-2	TRBV20-1	CSARVDRGPHTGELFF
TRBJ2-1	TRBV12-3/TRBV12-4	CASSLPQSREQFF
TRBJ1-2	TRBV10-3	CAISDQTANYGYTF
TRBJ1-1	TRBV27	CASSLSMKGSTEAFF
TRBJ2-7	TRBV28	CASRPGSGTGSHEQYF